The entry below describes one T cell receptor beta chain. Its antigen is currently unknown. The source of the sample is a study of cytomegalovirus exposure and HLA in healthy donors. Overall study: A data release that came early held approximately 85 million unique TCRs from HLA-typed donors.

Study findings and constraints: TCR beta V- and J-gene trimming, according to a later analysis, was linked to a missense DCLRE1C variant. The study listed under 200 cytomegalovirus-associated TCR beta chains.

Researchers ran the PCR with 60 Vbeta and 13 Jbeta primers. Assay used: immunoSEQ multiplex PCR; TCRdb lists only in-frame clones, some missing. The data hold some 200,000 clones, with more than 65% observed a single time. The sequencing input was PBMCs. The clonotype was recovered from a girl between 10 and 17 years old in good health and CMV-seropositive.

CDR3 protein: CASSVEGFSTDTQYF. The CDR3, as DNA: TGTGCCAGCAGCGTAGAGGGGTTCAGCACAGATACGCAGTATTTT. The chain employs TRBV9 and TRBJ2-3; D is possibly TRBD1 (5 bases). Germline values: CDR1 SGDLS, CDR2 YYNGEE. There are 15 residues in the CDR3. V gave up 0 bases and J gave up 0 bases, with 8 bases separating them.